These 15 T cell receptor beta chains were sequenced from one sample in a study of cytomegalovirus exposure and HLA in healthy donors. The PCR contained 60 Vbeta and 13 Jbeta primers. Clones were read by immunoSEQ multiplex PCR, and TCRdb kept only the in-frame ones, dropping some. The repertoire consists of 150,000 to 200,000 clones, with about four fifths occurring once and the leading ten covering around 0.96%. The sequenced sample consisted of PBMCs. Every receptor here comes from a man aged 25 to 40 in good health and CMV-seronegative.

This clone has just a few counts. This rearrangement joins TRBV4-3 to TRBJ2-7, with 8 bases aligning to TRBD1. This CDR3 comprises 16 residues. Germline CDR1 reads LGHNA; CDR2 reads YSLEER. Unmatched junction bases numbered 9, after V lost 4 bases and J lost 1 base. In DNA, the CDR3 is TGCGCCAGCAGCCCGGAGGCACAGGGGGTTTCCTACGAGCAGTACTTC. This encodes CASSPEAQGVSYEQYF.

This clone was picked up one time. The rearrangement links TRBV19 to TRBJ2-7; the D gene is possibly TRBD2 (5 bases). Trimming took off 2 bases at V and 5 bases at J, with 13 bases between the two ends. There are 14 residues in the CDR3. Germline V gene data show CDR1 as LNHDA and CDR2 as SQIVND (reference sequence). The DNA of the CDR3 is TGTGCCAGTAGTATATTGAAGGACTTGGACGAGCAGTACTTC. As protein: CASSILKDLDEQYF.

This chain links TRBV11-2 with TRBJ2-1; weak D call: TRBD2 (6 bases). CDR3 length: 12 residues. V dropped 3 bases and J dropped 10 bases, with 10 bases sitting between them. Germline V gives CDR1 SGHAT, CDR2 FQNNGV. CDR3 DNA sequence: TGTGCCAGCAGCTTTAGCGGTAGGGAGCAGTTCTTC. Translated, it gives CASSFSGREQFF.

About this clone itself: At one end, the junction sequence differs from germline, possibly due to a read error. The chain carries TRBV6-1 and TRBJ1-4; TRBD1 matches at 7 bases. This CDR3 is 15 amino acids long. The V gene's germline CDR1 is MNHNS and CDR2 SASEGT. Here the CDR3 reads CAGSRQGATNEKLFF. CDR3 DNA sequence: TGTGCCGGCAGTCGACAGGGTGCAACTAATGAAAAACTGTTTTTT.

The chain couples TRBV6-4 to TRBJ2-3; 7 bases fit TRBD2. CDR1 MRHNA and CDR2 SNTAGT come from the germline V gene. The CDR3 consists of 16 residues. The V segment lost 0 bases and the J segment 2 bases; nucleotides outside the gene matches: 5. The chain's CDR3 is CASSDSSGAITDTQYF. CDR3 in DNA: TGTGCCAGCAGTGACTCCAGCGGGGCGATCACAGATACGCAGTATTTT.

The CDR3 region is CASSLAGTGGLADEQFF. DNA of the CDR3: TGTGCCAGCAGCTTAGCGGGGACAGGGGGGCTAGCGGATGAGCAGTTCTTC. The chain joins TRBV7-9 to TRBJ2-1, with TRBD1 identical over 11 bases. This CDR3 is built from 17 residues. The germline CDR1 and CDR2 sequences are SEHNR and FQNEAQ (reference sequence). The J segment lost 8 bases and the V segment lost 0 bases, leaving 9 bases of the junction unmatched.

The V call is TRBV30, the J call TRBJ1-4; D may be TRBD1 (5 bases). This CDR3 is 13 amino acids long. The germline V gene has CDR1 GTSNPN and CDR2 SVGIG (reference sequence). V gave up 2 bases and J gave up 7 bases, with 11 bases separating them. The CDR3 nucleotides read TGTGCCTGGAGTACAGACAGAGGTGAAAAACTGTTTTTT. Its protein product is CAWSTDRGEKLFF.

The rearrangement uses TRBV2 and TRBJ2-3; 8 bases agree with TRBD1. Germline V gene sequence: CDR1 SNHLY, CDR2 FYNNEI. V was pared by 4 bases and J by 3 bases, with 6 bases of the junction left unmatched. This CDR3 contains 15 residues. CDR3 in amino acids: CASSGTGLGTDTQYF. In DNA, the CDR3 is TGTGCCAGCAGTGGGACAGGGCTGGGAACAGATACGCAGTATTTT.

CDR3 DNA sequence: TGTGCCAGCAGTGCCCCGGGACTGCAAAACTATGGCTACACCTTC. Amino acids: CASSAPGLQNYGYTF. The rearrangement links TRBV6-1 to TRBJ1-2; D possibly corresponds to TRBD1 (5 bases). The germline V gene encodes CDR1 MNHNS and CDR2 SASEGT. This CDR3 has 15 residues. V was pared by 4 bases and J by 2 bases, with 14 bases between.

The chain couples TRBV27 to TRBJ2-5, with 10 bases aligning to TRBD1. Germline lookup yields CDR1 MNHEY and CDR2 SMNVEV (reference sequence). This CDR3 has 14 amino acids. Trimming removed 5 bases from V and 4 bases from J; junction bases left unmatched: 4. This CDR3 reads CASSPDRGRETQYF. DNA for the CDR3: TGTGCCAGCAGTCCCGACAGGGGGCGAGAGACCCAGTACTTC.

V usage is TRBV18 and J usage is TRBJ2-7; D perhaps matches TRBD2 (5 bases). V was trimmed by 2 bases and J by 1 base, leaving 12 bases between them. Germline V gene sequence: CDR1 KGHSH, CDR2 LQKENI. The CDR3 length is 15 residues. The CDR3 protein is CASSPTRDRSYEQYF. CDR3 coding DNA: TGTGCCAGCTCACCAACTCGGGATAGGTCCTACGAGCAGTACTTC.

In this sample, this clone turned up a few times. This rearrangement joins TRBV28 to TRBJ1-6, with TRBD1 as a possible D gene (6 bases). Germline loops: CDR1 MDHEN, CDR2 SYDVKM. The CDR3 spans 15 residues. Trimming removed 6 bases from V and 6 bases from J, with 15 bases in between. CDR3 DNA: TGTGCCAGCAGGGATCGACAGGCGGGTAATTCACCCCTCCACTTT. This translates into CASRDRQAGNSPLHF.

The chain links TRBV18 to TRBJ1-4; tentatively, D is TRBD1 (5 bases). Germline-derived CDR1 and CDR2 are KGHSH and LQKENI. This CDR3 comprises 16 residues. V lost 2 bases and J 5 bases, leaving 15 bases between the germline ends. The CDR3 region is CASSPRLEGENEKLFF. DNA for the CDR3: TGTGCCAGCTCACCAAGACTTGAAGGGGAAAATGAAAAACTGTTTTTT.

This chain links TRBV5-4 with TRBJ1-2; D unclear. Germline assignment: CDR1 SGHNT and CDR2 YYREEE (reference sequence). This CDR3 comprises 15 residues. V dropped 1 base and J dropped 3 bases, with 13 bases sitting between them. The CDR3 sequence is CASSLSLQLDYGYTF. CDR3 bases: TGTGCCAGCAGCTTGTCGTTGCAACTAGACTATGGCTACACCTTC.

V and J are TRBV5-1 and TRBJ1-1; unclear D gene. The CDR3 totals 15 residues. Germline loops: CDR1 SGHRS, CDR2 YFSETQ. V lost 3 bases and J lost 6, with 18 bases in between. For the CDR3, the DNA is TGCGCCAGCAGCTCGCGGCCAGGAGGAACCCCTGAAGCTTTCTTT. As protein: CASSSRPGGTPEAFF.